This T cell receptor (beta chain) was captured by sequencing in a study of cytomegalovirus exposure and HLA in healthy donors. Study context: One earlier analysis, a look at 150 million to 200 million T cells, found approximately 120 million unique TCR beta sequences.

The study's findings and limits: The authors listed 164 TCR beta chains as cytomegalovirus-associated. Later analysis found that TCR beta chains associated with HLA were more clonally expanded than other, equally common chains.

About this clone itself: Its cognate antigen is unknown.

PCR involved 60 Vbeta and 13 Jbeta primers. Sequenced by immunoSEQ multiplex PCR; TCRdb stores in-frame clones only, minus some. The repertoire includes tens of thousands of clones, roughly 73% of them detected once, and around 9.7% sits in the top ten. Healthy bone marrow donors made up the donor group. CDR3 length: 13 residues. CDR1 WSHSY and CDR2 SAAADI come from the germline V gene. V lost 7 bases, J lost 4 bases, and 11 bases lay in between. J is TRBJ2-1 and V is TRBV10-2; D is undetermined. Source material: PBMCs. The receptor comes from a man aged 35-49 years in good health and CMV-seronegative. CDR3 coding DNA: TGCGCCAGCACCAGATCCCGATACAATGAGCAGTTCTTC. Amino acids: CASTRSRYNEQFF.